This T cell receptor (beta chain) came from a study of T cell repertoires in cytomegalovirus infection. TCRdb redid the calling of the reads with MiXCR, one entry per CDR3 protein. This table holds around 630,000 distinct CDR3 sequences, approximately 24% found once. General observations from the study: Dominating the ex vivo response were HLA-C-restricted CMV-specific TCR beta clonotypes. Frequencies of public TCR beta families were cumulated, and this identified carriers of CMV plus the relevant HLA.

In its sample, this clonotype was seen a few times. Its antigen is undetermined. What was sequenced was CD8+ T cells from PBMCs. The TCR originated in a human donor in good health (CMV status not recorded). Some clones in this sample may be carry-over from other donors' samples.

The DNA for the CDR3 is TGTGCCAGCAGCTTAGGACGGGCGAGCACTGAAGCTTTCTTT. It specifies CASSLGRASTEAFF. The chain is built from TRBV7-2 and TRBJ1-1; no clear D gene. CDR1 is SGHTA, CDR2 FQGNSA, per germline. V gave up 1 base and J gave up 4 bases, with 10 bases separating them. This CDR3 is 14 amino acids long.